This record concerns one TCR beta chain sequence. Antigen unknown. The source of the sample is a study of neurological immune-mediated disorders. Regarding the study as a whole: None of the CDR3 amino acid sequences in expanded clones turned up in more than one subject, which points to private repertoires in all groups.

TCRdb reprocessed the 5' RACE reads via MiXCR and lists one record per CDR3 protein. This table holds some 65,000 distinct CDR3 sequences, around 5.2% found once. The clonotype comes from a woman aged 25 to 45 with multiple sclerosis. The source material was PBMCs.

CDR3 residues: CASSLGPGKGNNEQFF. For the CDR3, the DNA is TGCGCCAGCAGCTTGGGTCCGGGAAAGGGTAACAATGAGCAGTTCTTC. The genes are TRBV5-1 and TRBJ2-1, with D perhaps TRBD2 (5 bases). This CDR3 has 16 residues. Germline loops: CDR1 SGHRS, CDR2 YFSETQ. Trimming removed 0 bases at V and 5 bases at J, with 15 bases between.